This T cell receptor (beta chain) was identified during a study of neoadjuvant nivolumab and ipilimumab in lung cancer (TCRdb year 2020). In terms of the full investigation: Nivolumab was administered intravenously at 3 mg/kg on days 1, 15 and 29, and in the combination arm ipilimumab 1 mg/kg was added on day 1 only. The trial treated fewer than 45 patients with operable NSCLC: some 23 were randomized to nivolumab monotherapy and around 21 to nivolumab plus ipilimumab. The study compared TCR repertoires in pretherapy (baseline) peripheral blood with TCR repertoires in tumors resected at surgery following neoadjuvant immune checkpoint blockade. The primary trial endpoint was the major pathologic response (MPR) rate in the intention-to-treat population in each study arm. Matched pretherapy and resected tumor pairs were analyzed for seven patients: four treated with nivolumab and three with nivolumab plus ipilimumab. General conclusions and limits of the study: There was no significant correlation between TCR clonality and pathologic tumor regression, and just a single major-pathologic-response sample was available for the clonality-regression analysis. A positive correlation was observed between pretherapy blood TCR richness and richness in tumors resected after neoadjuvant therapy (Spearman R of about 0.83). From pretherapy to surgery, tumor T-cell richness and clonality went up in three of three dual-therapy tumors, versus only two of four nivolumab-treated tumors. Compared with tumor-adjacent uninvolved lung, resected tumors had greater TCR richness and clonality, and increases showed up in more of the dual-therapy-treated tumors. A small number of samples underwent TCR sequencing.

Here V drops 4 bases and J drops 5 bases, and the junction holds 5 bases not matched to any gene. Inclusive of the bounding cysteine and phenylalanine, the CDR3 is 15 residues long. Only CDR3 DNA is held: 45 bases, read in frame from base 1. CDR1 is given as SGHRS and CDR2 as YFSETQ, both from the germline V gene. A word on this clone: The antigen it recognizes is unknown. Nothing much larger sits one base from this clone, and base qualities are not available.

Libraries were constructed by the immunoSEQ multiplex PCR assay. The authors' pipeline ran thus. Richness and clonality were used to summarize the repertoires, and clones that significantly expanded or contracted between pre- and post-therapy samples were identified. What TCRdb holds here is the immuneACCESS table cut down to in-frame rearrangements. Part of the clones is not present; checked against another copy, under half of the missing clones reflect an unresolved V gene, and the others are unexplained. V and J calls and clone size are copied from that table; D and trimming were computed from the DNA. The sample profile shows 40,000 to 60,000 clones; roughly 90% of them were found once. The ten largest clones represent approximately 3.7% of the sample. The meaning of the sample's time point label: pretherapy, before neoadjuvant immune checkpoint inhibitors. The samples were taken from NEOSTAR, a phase 2 randomized trial in operable NSCLC that tested neoadjuvant nivolumab or nivolumab plus ipilimumab, followed by surgery.

The V and J segments used are TRBV5-1 and TRBJ1-4, with TRBD1 identical over 10 junction bases. This sequence was found in an adult with non-small cell lung cancer. Some clones in this sample may be carry-over from other donors' samples. Sample: blood, taken before neoadjuvant nivolumab, alone or with ipilimumab. The CDR3 is CASSPGDRGNEKLFF. The DNA sequence is TGCGCCAGCAGCCCGGGGGACAGGGGAAATGAAAAACTGTTTTTT.